Described below is a single T cell receptor (beta chain) sequence and its context. The data stem from a study of shared clonotypes between healthy human individuals. Study information: With ages of 18 to 49, the donors were two women and three men.

Assay: immunoSEQ multiplex PCR; the TCRdb copy retains only in-frame clones and omits some. Among roughly 2.2 million clones listed, just over 90% were seen once. The V segment lost 2 bases and the J segment 6 bases; nucleotides outside the gene matches: 7. The germline V gene encodes CDR1 LGHNA and CDR2 YSLEER. The CDR3 contains 15 residues. This chain connects TRBV4-3 to TRBJ1-2; 9 nucleotides agree with TRBD1. The receptor was derived from a man younger than 30 in good health. Some clones in this sample may be carry-over from other donors' samples. The specimen was naive CD4+ T cells from PBMCs. Subset defined: CD45RA+ positively selected. The CDR3 spells CASSQYTGGADGYTF. Written as DNA, the CDR3 is TGCGCCAGCAGCCAATATACAGGGGGCGCGGATGGCTACACCTTC.